The 21 T cell receptor beta chains below were found in one sample sequenced in a study of blood T cell repertoires in COVID-19. Using immunoSEQ multiplex PCR, the repertoire was profiled, and TCRdb retains in-frame clones only, with some absent. The table has almost 200,000 clones, approximately 87% seen once. The sample taken for sequencing was peripheral blood. Receptors were obtained from a woman in her seventies with acute or convalescent COVID-19.

This rearrangement joins TRBV5-1 to TRBJ1-3; D may be TRBD1 (5 bases). This CDR3 spans 15 amino acids. V was pared by 4 bases and J by 0 bases, with 11 bases between. Germline assignment: CDR1 SGHRS and CDR2 YFSETQ. CDR3 bases: TGCGCCAGCAGCCGTACAGGACCCTCTGGAAACACCATATATTTT. Its protein product is CASSRTGPSGNTIYF.

This chain uses TRBV19 with TRBJ2-1; 8 bases are a match to TRBD2. The germline V gene encodes CDR1 LNHDA and CDR2 SQIVND (reference sequence). After removal of 2 bases from V and 7 bases from J, the junction contained 16 bases not matched to a gene. The CDR3 consists of 18 residues. This CDR3 reads CASSILYGRREGRNEQFF. For the CDR3, the DNA is TGTGCCAGTAGTATACTATACGGGAGACGGGAGGGGCGGAATGAGCAGTTCTTC.

The genes are TRBV5-1 and TRBJ2-2; tentatively, D is TRBD2 (6 bases). The CDR3 contains 14 residues. Trimming cost V 4 bases and J 0 bases, with 7 bases left between them. Germline V gene data show CDR1 as SGHRS and CDR2 as YFSETQ. This CDR3 reads CASSLAPNTGELFF. The CDR3 coding sequence is TGCGCCAGCAGCCTAGCGCCGAACACCGGGGAGCTGTTTTTT.

This clone came up once. The chain joins TRBV18 to TRBJ1-3; D perhaps matches TRBD1 (6 bases). Germline V CDR1 and CDR2: KGHSH, LQKENI. Trimming removed 5 bases from V and 0 bases from J, with 14 bases in between. The CDR3 spans 16 residues. The CDR3, as DNA: TGTGCCAGCTCATTAACTACAGGGATCTCTGGAAACACCATATATTTT. Protein: CASSLTTGISGNTIYF.

V and J are TRBV7-9 and TRBJ2-1; 11 nucleotides line up with TRBD2. The CDR3 has 17 amino acids. CDR1 is SEHNR and CDR2 is FQNEAQ in the germline V gene (reference sequence). J gave up 5 bases and V 4 bases, and 10 bases lay outside the gene matches. The CDR3 region is CASSSTPGLAEHNEQFF. Here the CDR3 DNA reads TGTGCCAGCAGCTCCACCCCGGGACTAGCGGAGCACAATGAGCAGTTCTTC.

This rearrangement joins TRBV27 to TRBJ2-7; TRBD2 agrees at 12 bases. The V gene end was trimmed by 2 bases and the J gene end by 0 bases; junction bases not matched to a gene: 11. The CDR3 length is 19 residues. Germline CDR1 and CDR2: MNHEY and SMNVEV (reference sequence). In nucleotides, the CDR3 is TGTGCCAGCAGTTTAAGGGTCGGAAGACTAGCGGGAGTCTCCTACGAGCAGTACTTC. This encodes CASSLRVGRLAGVSYEQYF.

The V gene is TRBV7-9, the J gene TRBJ2-7, with D maybe TRBD1 (5 bases). CDR3 length equals 17 residues. The V end lost 1 base, the J end lost 0 bases, and 16 bases lay between the germline ends. CDR1 and CDR2 (germline): SEHNR, FQNEAQ (reference sequence). The CDR3 protein is CASSLGRAGPNSYEQYF. The CDR3 DNA reads TGTGCCAGCAGCTTAGGAAGGGCAGGGCCGAACTCCTACGAGCAGTACTTC.

The V and J genes are TRBV7-9 and TRBJ1-1; D unclear. Trimming took 1 base from V and 10 from J, leaving 10 bases between them. The germline gives CDR1 SEHNR, CDR2 FQNEAQ (reference sequence). The CDR3 is 12 residues long. The CDR3 protein is CASSLEEAGAFF. DNA for the CDR3: TGTGCCAGCAGCTTAGAAGAAGCCGGAGCTTTCTTT.

The genes are TRBV6-5 and TRBJ2-7, with 8 bases fitting TRBD1. Germline loops: CDR1 MNHEY, CDR2 SVGAGI. Germline trimming cut 2 bases from V and 5 bases from J; bases unmatched to any gene: 5. This CDR3 is built from 14 residues. In DNA, the CDR3 is TGTGCCAGCAGTTACGGGACAGGAAGAGACGAGCAGTACTTC. Its translation: CASSYGTGRDEQYF.

The J gene is TRBJ2-1, the V gene TRBV7-2, with TRBD2 matching 15 bases. Germline values: CDR1 SGHTA, CDR2 FQGNSA. J gave up 10 bases and V 5 bases, and 9 bases lay outside the gene matches. The CDR3 spans 16 residues. The DNA for the CDR3 is TGTGCCAGCAGCCCGCGGACTAGCGGGAGGGCTATGGAGCAGTTCTTC. Translation gives CASSPRTSGRAMEQFF.

The rearrangement links TRBV6-5 to TRBJ1-5; no clear D. Per the germline V gene, CDR1 is MNHEY and CDR2 is SVGAGI. The CDR3 has 14 amino acids. Trimming removed 6 bases at V and 2 bases at J, with 11 bases between. The CDR3 DNA reads as TGTGCCAGCAGACAGTTCGGGGGCAATCAGCCCCAGCATTTT. Translation: CASRQFGGNQPQHF.

This clone occurred a few times. The chain couples TRBV19 to TRBJ1-2; D unclear. Germline-derived CDR1 and CDR2 are LNHDA and SQIVND (reference sequence). Trimming pared 7 bases from V and 4 bases from J, leaving 7 bases between. The CDR3 is 11 residues long. Written as DNA, the CDR3 is TGTGCCAGTACAGGATTCTATGGCTACACCTTC. Its translation is CASTGFYGYTF.

Only one count was recorded for this clone. The rearrangement links TRBV20-1 to TRBJ1-4, with D perhaps matching TRBD1 (6 bases). This CDR3 region has 13 residues. V lost 3 bases and J 8 bases, leaving 13 bases between the germline ends. CDR1 and CDR2 (germline): DFQATT, SNEGSKA (reference sequence). The CDR3: CSASTGRGEKLFF. The CDR3 nucleotides read TGCAGTGCTAGTACAGGGAGAGGGGAAAAACTGTTTTTT.

The V gene is TRBV10-3, the J gene TRBJ2-3; TRBD2 might be the D (6 bases). The CDR3 extends over 13 amino acids. Trimming removed 6 bases from V and 3 bases from J, with 10 bases in between. Germline lookup yields CDR1 ENHRY and CDR2 SYGVKD. The CDR3 region is CAISAGTTDTQYF. DNA for the CDR3: TGTGCCATCAGCGCCGGGACTACAGATACGCAGTATTTT.

V usage is TRBV18 and J usage is TRBJ1-3, with 8 bases lining up with TRBD1. With 2 bases clipped from V and 8 bases from J, the junction kept 5 bases outside the gene matches. The CDR3 runs 14 residues. CDR1 KGHSH and CDR2 LQKENI come from the germline V gene. CDR3: CASSPLDREDTIYF. CDR3 DNA sequence: TGTGCCAGCTCACCATTGGACAGGGAGGACACCATATATTTT.

The CDR3 region has the DNA TGTGCCAGCAGGGTCGAGGGAGATTCGCTTTGGTCACCCCTCCACTTT. Its protein is CASRVEGDSLWSPLHF. The chain has TRBV6-6 and TRBJ1-6; no clear D gene. The germline gives CDR1 MNHNY, CDR2 SVGAGI (reference sequence). The CDR3 covers 16 residues. V was clipped by 6 bases and J by 10 bases, with 22 bases between them.

This clone was seen more than once but under ten times. The V and J genes are TRBV7-9 and TRBJ1-6, with 7 bases lining up with TRBD1. V was pared by 1 base and J by 10 bases, with 4 bases of the junction left unmatched. Germline V gene data show CDR1 as SEHNR and CDR2 as FQNEAQ (reference sequence). The CDR3 length is 14 residues. CDR3 in DNA: TGTGCCAGCAGCTTAGTAGGACAGGCATCACCCCTCCACTTT. Encoded protein: CASSLVGQASPLHF.

J is TRBJ1-2 and V is TRBV3-1 (or the pseudogene TRBV3-2); the D is unclear. The CDR3 is made up of 16 amino acids. V lost 1 base, J lost 0 bases, and 12 bases lay in between. Germline CDR1 reads LGHDT; CDR2 reads YNNKEL (reference sequence). CDR3 residues: CASSQARSGANYGYTF. CDR3 nucleotides: TGTGCCAGCAGCCAAGCCCGGAGCGGTGCTAACTATGGCTACACCTTC.

The J gene is TRBJ1-6, the V gene TRBV12-3 or TRBV12-4; perhaps TRBD1 as D (5 bases). The CDR3 runs to 13 residues. Trimming stripped 7 bases from V and 10 bases from J, with 14 bases between. CDR3 coding DNA: TGTGCCAGCACCAGACAGTACAGGTCACCCCTCCACTTT. Protein product: CASTRQYRSPLHF.

The chain is built from TRBV11-3 and TRBJ1-6; 9 bases agree with TRBD1. Trimming cost V 5 bases and J 8 bases; bases outside gene matches: 7. The CDR3 is 15 residues long. The V gene's germline CDR1 is SGHNT and CDR2 YENEEA. CDR3 sequence: CASSPEGQGDSPLHF. The DNA of the CDR3 is TGTGCCAGCAGCCCAGAGGGACAGGGTGATTCACCCCTCCACTTT.

In regard to this clone: Other DNA sequences from this sample encode an identical CDR3 as well. This rearrangement joins TRBV7-2 to TRBJ2-3, with D possibly being TRBD2 (6 bases). There are 16 residues in the CDR3. V shed 2 bases and J shed 0 bases, with 12 bases lying between them. Germline V CDR1 and CDR2: SGHTA, FQGNSA. The CDR3 sequence: CASSLSGRDSTDTQYF. For the CDR3, the DNA is TGTGCCAGCAGCTTAAGCGGGCGGGATAGCACAGATACGCAGTATTTT.